These 13 T cell receptor beta chains came from one sample sequenced in a study of shared clonotypes between healthy human individuals. Profiling relied on immunoSEQ multiplex PCR, and the TCRdb table lists in-frame clones only, not all of them. The sample holds about 680,000 clones, less than 85% seen once. Sequenced material: memory CD4+ T cells sorted from blood. Subset defined: CD45RA-negative fraction. All receptors derive from a woman in her twenties or thirties in good health.

J is TRBJ1-3 and V is TRBV28; D is perhaps TRBD1 (5 bases). The germline V gene has CDR1 MDHEN and CDR2 SYDVKM. Trimming took off 6 bases at V and 2 bases at J, with 11 bases between the two ends. The CDR3 runs to 14 residues. The CDR3 region is CASSGTLPGNTIYF. CDR3 in DNA: TGTGCCAGCAGCGGGACCCTTCCTGGAAACACCATATATTTT.

The chain is built from TRBV7-7 and TRBJ1-5; D call uncertain. V was trimmed by 0 bases and J by 9 bases, leaving 12 bases between them. The CDR3 spans 14 residues. CDR1 and CDR2 (germline): SSHAT, FNYEAQ (reference sequence). The CDR3 here is CASSLALSERPQHF. The CDR3 region has the DNA TGTGCCAGCAGCTTAGCGCTTTCAGAGCGGCCCCAGCATTTT. The entire variable domain, with the rest obtained from reference TRBV7-7 and TRBJ1-5, is as follows: GAGVSQSPRYKVTKRGQDVTLRCDPISSHATLYWYQQALGQGPEFLTYFNYEAQPDKSGLPSDRFSAERPEGSISTLTIQRTEQRDSAMYRCASSLALSERPQHFGDGTRLSIL.

The chain carries TRBV18 and TRBJ2-7, with D possibly matching TRBD1 (5 bases). CDR3 length equals 14 residues. Germline loops: CDR1 KGHSH, CDR2 LQKENI. V was cut by 3 bases and J by 0 bases, with 9 bases left in between. DNA for the CDR3: TGTGCCAGCTCACCCCAGGGATACTCCTACGAGCAGTACTTC. As protein: CASSPQGYSYEQYF.

This chain links TRBV2 with TRBJ1-1; D not certain. CDR1 and CDR2 from the germline V gene are SNHLY and FYNNEI. The CDR3 covers 11 residues. Trimming took 8 bases from V and 4 from J, leaving 8 bases between them. For the CDR3, the DNA is TGTGCCAGCGGAAGGACCACTGAAGCTTTCTTT. Translation: CASGRTTEAFF.

The J gene is TRBJ2-5, the V gene TRBV2; 8 nucleotides align to TRBD2. Per the germline V gene, CDR1 is SNHLY and CDR2 is FYNNEI. Unmatched junction bases numbered 7, after V lost 6 bases and J lost 4 bases. This CDR3 comprises 14 residues. The CDR3: CASSQGLAGETQYF. CDR3 DNA: TGTGCCAGCAGCCAAGGACTAGCTGGAGAGACCCAGTACTTC.

The V gene is TRBV19, the J gene TRBJ2-1, with D perhaps matching TRBD2 (5 bases). This CDR3 comprises 16 residues. Germline lookup yields CDR1 LNHDA and CDR2 SQIVND (reference sequence). V lost 5 bases and J lost 0, with 14 bases in between. In nucleotides, the CDR3 is TGTGCCAGTAGTTCCAGGACTTCTAGCTCCTACAATGAGCAGTTCTTC. It translates to CASSSRTSSSYNEQFF.

The genes are TRBV5-8 and TRBJ1-5, with D hard to call. This CDR3 is built from 17 residues. The V end was cut by 1 base, the J end by 1 base, with 15 bases between. Germline CDR1 is SGHTS and CDR2 is YDEGEE. CDR3: CASSLRTAGASNQPQHF. The CDR3 DNA sequence: TGTGCCAGCAGCTTGCGGACGGCGGGAGCAAGCAATCAGCCCCAGCATTTT. The full variable domain, rest sourced from reference TRBV5-8 and TRBJ1-5, is EAGVTQSPTHLIKTRGQQATLRCSPISGHTSVYWYQQALGLGLQFLLWYDEGEERNRGNFPPRFSGRQFPNYSSELNVNALELEDSALYLCASSLRTAGASNQPQHFGDGTRLSIL.

This clone was seen a handful of times. Distinct nucleotide sequences in the sample also encode this CDR3. The rearrangement uses TRBV5-1 and TRBJ1-3; maybe TRBD1 (6 bases). V lost 4 bases, J lost 0 bases, and 8 bases lay in between. This CDR3 has 14 residues. Per the germline V gene, CDR1 is SGHRS and CDR2 is YFSETQ. CDR3 loop: CASSTGTSGNTIYF. CDR3 DNA: TGCGCCAGCAGCACAGGGACCTCTGGAAACACCATATATTTT.

Details on this clone: Other nucleotide sequences from this sample produce the same CDR3. This chain links TRBV18 with TRBJ2-7, with D unresolved. With 4 bases removed from V and 4 bases from J, the gap between germline ends came to 5 bases. The CDR3 runs to 11 residues. Germline values: CDR1 KGHSH, CDR2 LQKENI. CDR3: CASSQEYEQYF. The CDR3 nucleotides are TGTGCCAGCTCACAGGAATACGAGCAGTACTTC.

The chain joins TRBV6-1 to TRBJ2-2; a weak D match, TRBD1 (6 bases). This CDR3 has 15 residues. Trimming stripped 5 bases from V and 6 bases from J, with 16 bases between. The germline gives CDR1 MNHNS, CDR2 SASEGT. DNA of the CDR3: TGTGCCAGCAGTAAGAGCCACAGGGTGGCCGGGGAGCTGTTTTTT. Protein: CASSKSHRVAGELFF.

With respect to this clone: This sample also contains other DNA sequences that code for the same CDR3. The chain joins TRBV18 to TRBJ2-5; maybe TRBD1 (5 bases). The CDR3 is made up of 12 amino acids. Germline V lookup: CDR1 KGHSH, CDR2 LQKENI. V dropped 6 bases and J dropped 4 bases, with 9 bases sitting between them. The CDR3 sequence: CASSPDRETQYF. For the CDR3, the DNA is TGTGCCAGCTCTCCAGACAGAGAGACCCAGTACTTC.

This chain joins TRBV19 and TRBJ2-7, with D maybe TRBD2 (6 bases). The CDR3 is 13 residues long. CDR1 LNHDA and CDR2 SQIVND come from the germline V gene (reference sequence). The ends were cut back, 5 bases at V and 5 bases at J, with 13 bases in the middle. CDR3 residues: CASSPWGDNEQYF. CDR3 sequence (DNA): TGTGCCAGTAGTCCCTGGGGGGATAACGAGCAGTACTTC.

The chain combines TRBV6-5 with TRBJ2-7; TRBD1 agrees at 7 bases. The V and J ends lost 6 bases and 0 bases, in that order; junction bases with no gene match: 5. The CDR3 has 14 residues. Germline V CDR1 and CDR2: MNHEY, SVGAGI. The CDR3 spells CASRAGTASYEQYF. The CDR3, as DNA: TGTGCCAGCAGGGCCGGGACAGCCTCCTACGAGCAGTACTTC.